Sequencing of this T cell receptor beta chain was carried out in a study of identical twins. This CDR3 spans 12 amino acids. V lost 6 bases to trimming and J lost 11 bases; unmatched junction nucleotides: 7. This clonotype was seen only a few times. Its antigen is currently unknown. Study results and limitations: A cross-sectional statistical analysis, not follow-up of the same donors, supported the conclusions. Memory repertoires showed no such pattern, whereas abundant cord blood beta clonotypes carried fewer insertions.

TCRdb recomputed calls from the 5' RACE reads with MiXCR, one row per CDR3 protein. The top ten clones hold less than 4% of a sample with 270,000 or so distinct CDR3 sequences, about 9% of them seen once. Healthy Caucasians alone served as donors. In addition, the sample was reused for a study of yellow fever vaccine responses in identical twins. From that study: Each twin's T cell response to the vaccine was reported to look partly convergent and partly personalized.

The receptor was derived from a woman aged 18-30 years in good health. The chain recombines TRBV12-3 or TRBV12-4 with TRBJ2-1; TRBD2 aligns across 7 bases. The sequencing input was CD8+ T cells sorted from blood. The DNA of the CDR3 is TGTGCCAGCAGCGGGGGGTCGACAAAGCAGTTCTTC. It codes for CASSGGSTKQFF.